The 27 T cell receptor beta chains listed next were all sequenced from one sample in a study of cytomegalovirus exposure and HLA in healthy donors (dated by TCRdb to 2017 to 2019). Library construction relied on the immunoSEQ multiplex PCR assay. For the multiplex PCR, a mixture combining 60 forward primers for TCR Vbeta segments and 13 reverse primers for TCR Jbeta segments was used. In its TCRdb copy, this immuneACCESS table keeps in-frame sequences only and misses some clones. Where compared with another copy, unresolved V genes explain less than half of these, and the others have no known cause. In all, the sample holds some 87,000 clones, and 65% to 85% of those were seen once. The ten top clones hold around 22% of the sample. Sequenced sample: PBMCs. All receptors derive from a woman aged 40 to 50 in good health and CMV-seropositive.

The chain is built from TRBV2 and TRBJ1-6; 8 bases align to TRBD1. Germline V gene data show CDR1 as SNHLY and CDR2 as FYNNEI. Trimming removed 6 bases from V and 10 bases from J; junction bases left unmatched: 5. This CDR3 is 13 amino acids long. CDR3 in amino acids: CASRRRGLSPLHF. CDR3 in DNA: TGTGCCAGCAGACGCAGGGGGCTCTCACCCCTCCACTTT.

This clone has more than one count but fewer than ten. The rearrangement uses TRBV5-4 and TRBJ1-1; 9 bases line up with TRBD1. Per the germline V gene, CDR1 is SGHNT and CDR2 is YYREEE (reference sequence). The ends lost 10 bases at V and 5 bases at J; junction bases unmatched: 12. The length of the CDR3 is 14 residues. For the CDR3, the DNA is TGTGCCGGCCACCCTGGACAGGGGAGAACTGAAGCTTTCTTT. This encodes CAGHPGQGRTEAFF. Supplemented by reference TRBV5-4 and TRBJ1-1, the full variable domain reads ETGVTQSPTHLIKTRGQQVTLRCSSQSGHNTVSWYQQALGQGPQFIFQYYREEENGRGNFPPRFSGLQFPNYSSELNVNALELDDSALYLCAGHPGQGRTEAFFGQGTRLTVV.

V and J are TRBV6-5 and TRBJ2-7; TRBD1 aligns across 9 bases. Trimming took 6 bases from V and 2 from J; bases not matched to a gene: 5. The germline gives CDR1 MNHEY, CDR2 SVGAGI. The CDR3 contains 14 residues. CDR3: CASRPDRGAYEQYF. In nucleotides, the CDR3 is TGTGCCAGCAGACCTGACAGGGGGGCCTACGAGCAGTACTTC.

The chain employs TRBV18 and TRBJ1-5; no clear D gene. This CDR3 has 13 amino acids. Trimming pared 2 bases from V and 7 bases from J, leaving 9 bases between. CDR1 and CDR2 from the germline V gene are KGHSH and LQKENI. The CDR3 nucleotides read TGTGCCAGCTCACCAGTCGAGGGACAGCCCCAGCATTTT. Translating gives CASSPVEGQPQHF.

The chain has TRBV28 and TRBJ1-1; TRBD1 agrees at 7 bases. The germline V gene encodes CDR1 MDHEN and CDR2 SYDVKM. The CDR3 runs to 15 residues. The V segment lost 5 bases and the J segment 7 bases; nucleotides outside the gene matches: 13. The CDR3: CASSPPKGGLGEAFF. In DNA form, the CDR3 reads TGTGCCAGCAGTCCCCCCAAAGGGGGCTTGGGTGAAGCTTTCTTT.

The genes are TRBV9 and TRBJ2-7; 11 bases line up with TRBD2. The germline V gene has CDR1 SGDLS and CDR2 YYNGEE. The CDR3 sequence is 16 residues long. V trimming: 1 base; J trimming: 5 bases; junction bases outside the gene matches: 8. As DNA, the CDR3 is TGTGCCAGCAGCGTACTAGCGGGAGGCGGGTCCCACGAGCAGTACTTC. Protein: CASSVLAGGGSHEQYF.

The rearrangement uses TRBV5-1 and TRBJ1-4; D is perhaps TRBD1 (5 bases). Germline V CDR1 and CDR2: SGHRS, YFSETQ. This CDR3 has 15 residues. Trimming stripped 4 bases from V and 8 bases from J, with 18 bases between. CDR3 amino acids: CASSNRPSLPEKLFF. The CDR3 DNA is TGCGCCAGCAGCAACAGGCCTTCCCTCCCAGAAAAACTGTTTTTT.

The chain joins TRBV29-1 to TRBJ2-1; maybe TRBD2 (6 bases). The CDR3 has 14 residues. V lost 5 bases and J 7 bases, leaving 18 bases between the germline ends. Germline loops: CDR1 SQVTM, CDR2 ANQGSEA. The CDR3 protein is CSVSFGGPMNEQFF. CDR3 coding DNA: TGCAGCGTTTCCTTCGGGGGTCCTATGAATGAGCAGTTCTTC.

With regard to this clone: Germline and junction disagree at one end, which may indicate a read error. At the DNA level, this CDR3 is encoded by other sequences in the same sample as well. The chain has TRBV6-1 and TRBJ1-2, with 8 bases aligning to TRBD1. From germline, CDR1 is MNHNS and CDR2 SASEGT. The CDR3 extends over 14 amino acids. The chain's CDR3 is CASRSRGLNYGYTF. As DNA, the CDR3 is TGCGCCAGCAGGAGCAGGGGGCTTAACTATGGCTACACCTTC.

The gene calls are TRBV6-1 and TRBJ2-1, with 8 bases that match TRBD1. The CDR3 length is 12 residues. The V and J ends lost 7 bases and 12 bases, in that order; junction bases with no gene match: 8. Per the germline V gene, CDR1 is MNHNS and CDR2 is SASEGT. The CDR3 region has the DNA TGTGCCAGCACTGACAGGGGAATGAGGCAGTTCTTC. Its protein is CASTDRGMRQFF.

The chain recombines TRBV19 with TRBJ1-4; D is perhaps TRBD1 (5 bases). V lost 5 bases to trimming and J lost 5 bases, with 12 bases between them. Germline V gene data show CDR1 as LNHDA and CDR2 as SQIVND (reference sequence). The CDR3 has 14 residues. The CDR3 protein is CASSVTVSNEKLFF. The CDR3, as DNA: TGTGCCAGTAGTGTGACAGTGTCGAATGAAAAACTGTTTTTT. The full variable domain, with the rest looked up from reference TRBV19 and TRBJ1-4, is DGGITQSPKYLFRKEGQNVTLSCEQNLNHDAMYWYRQDPGQGLRLIYYSQIVNDFQKGDIAEGYSVSREKKESFPLTVTSAQKNPTAFYLCASSVTVSNEKLFFGSGTQLSVL.

The chain is built from TRBV29-1 and TRBJ1-3, with D uncertain. This CDR3 is built from 11 residues. V was trimmed by 5 bases and J by 4 bases, leaving 6 bases between them. CDR1 is SQVTM, CDR2 ANQGSEA, per germline. The CDR3 DNA sequence: TGCAGCGTTCGGTCCGGAAACACCATATATTTT. Protein sequence: CSVRSGNTIYF. The complete variable domain, with remaining parts taken from reference TRBV29-1 and TRBJ1-3, reads SAVISQKPSRDICQRGTSLTIQCQVDSQVTMMFWYRQQPGQSLTLIATANQGSEATYESGFVIDKFPISRPNLTFSTLTVSNMSPEDSSIYLCSVRSGNTIYFGEGSWLTVV.

The chain carries TRBV6-6 and TRBJ1-5; D might be TRBD1 (5 bases). Trimming cost V 2 bases and J 2 bases, with 7 bases left between them. Germline lookup yields CDR1 MNHNY and CDR2 SVGAGI (reference sequence). The CDR3 totals 14 residues. The CDR3 DNA sequence: TGTGCCAGCAGTTACCCGGGGGGCAATCAGCCCCAGCATTTT. Its translation is CASSYPGGNQPQHF.

J is TRBJ2-1 and V is TRBV9; possibly TRBD1 for D (6 bases). CDR3 length equals 13 residues. Trimming removed 4 bases from V and 10 bases from J, with 15 bases in between. Germline CDR1 SGDLS, CDR2 YYNGEE. The CDR3 region has the DNA TGTGCCAGCAGCCACGACAGGTCGCGGGAGCAGTTCTTC. It yields the protein CASSHDRSREQFF.

The V call is TRBV30, the J call TRBJ1-4; D is unclear. V was pared by 1 base and J by 12 bases, with 15 bases between. The CDR3 contains 13 residues. The germline V gene has CDR1 GTSNPN and CDR2 SVGIG (reference sequence). CDR3 amino acids: CAWSGGFRGELFF. The CDR3 DNA reads TGTGCCTGGAGTGGTGGGTTTCGCGGAGAACTGTTTTTT.

CDR3 loop: CASSSIQGVWETQYF. In nucleotides, the CDR3 is TGTGCCAGCAGCTCCATACAGGGGGTATGGGAGACCCAGTACTTC. The chain combines TRBV7-8 with TRBJ2-5; 8 bases match TRBD1. The CDR3 has 15 amino acids. With V trimmed by 4 bases and J by 5 bases, 9 bases remained unmatched. CDR1 and CDR2 (germline): SGHVS, FQNEAQ.

This chain connects TRBV28 to TRBJ1-4; 10 nucleotides agree with TRBD1. The ends lost 5 bases at V and 1 base at J; junction bases unmatched: 10. In germline, CDR1 is MDHEN, CDR2 SYDVKM. The CDR3 sequence is 18 residues long. The CDR3 region has the DNA TGTGCCAGCAGTCCCGACCGGGACAGGGGATTAACTAATGAAAAACTGTTTTTT. Translating gives CASSPDRDRGLTNEKLFF.

The chain employs TRBV19 and TRBJ1-1, with TRBD1 identical over 8 bases. Germline CDR1 is LNHDA and CDR2 is SQIVND (reference sequence). CDR3 length: 15 residues. V was pared by 5 bases and J by 1 base, with 6 bases of the junction left unmatched. CDR3 in DNA: TGTGCCAGTAGTGCCGACAGGGGCTCGAACACTGAAGCTTTCTTT. Encoded protein: CASSADRGSNTEAFF.

J is TRBJ1-2 and V is TRBV6-5; possibly TRBD1 for D (5 bases). CDR1 is MNHEY and CDR2 is SVGAGI in the germline V gene. The V end lost 5 bases, the J end lost 1 base, and 11 bases lay between the germline ends. CDR3 length: 14 residues. In DNA, the CDR3 is TGTGCCAGCAGTCAGAGACAGAGTAACTATGGCTACACCTTC. It yields the protein CASSQRQSNYGYTF.

The V and J genes are TRBV7-6 and TRBJ2-2; maybe TRBD1 (5 bases). Germline V gene lookup returns CDR1 SGHVS and CDR2 FNYEAQ. The CDR3 is made up of 15 amino acids. Trimming shortened V by 4 bases and J by 1 base, and 10 bases separated the two germline ends. The CDR3 reads CASSYPTGNTGELFF. In DNA, the CDR3 is TGTGCCAGCAGCTATCCAACAGGGAACACCGGGGAGCTGTTTTTT.

This clone appeared a few times. The chain couples TRBV29-1 to TRBJ1-2; 10 bases fit TRBD1. Germline CDR1 reads SQVTM; CDR2 reads ANQGSEA. Trimming at V came to 8 bases and at J to 1 base, leaving 13 bases not matched to a gene. The CDR3 loop spans 16 amino acids. The CDR3 is CSIPPRQGADNYGYTF. In nucleotides, the CDR3 is TGCAGCATCCCACCGCGACAGGGGGCCGATAACTATGGCTACACCTTC.

V is TRBV5-6 and J is TRBJ1-4, with D possibly matching TRBD1 (5 bases). Germline CDR1 and CDR2: SGHDT and YYEEEE. V gave up 5 bases and J gave up 3 bases, with 14 bases separating them. This CDR3 has 15 amino acids. In nucleotides, the CDR3 is TGTGCCAGCAGTTCCCTCAGGGTGGCTAATGAAAAACTGTTTTTT. It encodes CASSSLRVANEKLFF.

The chain carries TRBV5-4 and TRBJ2-3; TRBD1 aligns across 11 bases. With V trimmed by 4 bases and J by 3 bases, 13 bases remained unmatched. Germline CDR1 SGHNT, CDR2 YYREEE (reference sequence). There are 18 residues in the CDR3. The CDR3 sequence is CASSRPGQGGGGTDTQYF. In DNA, the CDR3 is TGTGCCAGCAGCCGACCGGGACAGGGGGGTGGAGGAACAGATACGCAGTATTTT.

The chain employs TRBV7-2 and TRBJ2-3; 8 bases are shared with TRBD2. Looked up from germline, CDR1 is SGHTA and CDR2 is FQGNSA. The V and J ends lost 1 base and 2 bases, in that order; junction bases with no gene match: 8. This CDR3 has 17 residues. The CDR3 protein is CASSLVLVAGHTDTQYF. The CDR3 DNA reads as TGTGCCAGCAGCTTAGTTTTAGTAGCGGGGCACACAGATACGCAGTATTTT.

The chain recombines TRBV4-1 with TRBJ1-5; D perhaps matches TRBD1 (5 bases). This CDR3 comprises 16 residues. Per germline, CDR1 MGHRA and CDR2 YSYEKL. Trimming removed 2 bases at V and 7 bases at J, with 18 bases between. CDR3 loop: CASSQPGRRGSQPQHF. CDR3 DNA sequence: TGCGCCAGCAGCCAACCCGGGAGGAGGGGAAGCCAGCCCCAGCATTTT.

In DNA form, the CDR3 reads TGTGCCAGCAGTAAACGGACAGCCCGAGCTGAAAAACTGTTTTTT. It yields the protein CASSKRTARAEKLFF. J is TRBJ1-4 and V is TRBV6-5; maybe TRBD1 (6 bases). V was trimmed by 5 bases and J by 7 bases, leaving 17 bases between them. From germline, CDR1 is MNHEY and CDR2 SVGAGI. The CDR3 extends over 15 amino acids.

This clone was picked up one time. This chain connects TRBV6-5 to TRBJ2-7; D uncertain. Germline lookup yields CDR1 MNHEY and CDR2 SVGAGI. The CDR3 length is 15 residues. Trimming stripped 8 bases from V and 3 bases from J, with 20 bases between. In DNA, the CDR3 is TGTGCCAGCCGCCTAGTCGCTGACCCCCGCTACGAGCAGTACTTC. As protein: CASRLVADPRYEQYF.